This T cell receptor (beta chain) was retrieved from a study of neurological immune-mediated disorders. CDR1 is SGHRS and CDR2 is YFSETQ in the germline V gene. The V end lost 5 bases, the J end lost 3 bases, and 15 bases lay between the germline ends. The CDR3 runs to 14 residues. The table lists this clonotype with many counts. Its antigen remains unidentified. The unsorted libraries were prepared from 2 million PBMCs (stored at -80 C). Broader study findings: The absence of any CDR3 amino acid sequence shared by expanded clones across subjects suggests that repertoires were private in all groups. Whereas HTLV-1-associated myelopathy showed the most TCR clonal expansion, multiple sclerosis showed the least, with levels below those of healthy controls.

TCRdb reprocessed the 5' RACE reads via MiXCR and lists one record per CDR3 protein. This table holds roughly 16,000 distinct CDR3 sequences, approximately 15% found once. This chain links TRBV5-1 with TRBJ2-7; D not resolved. This receptor was obtained from a man between 60 and 70 years old with HTLV-1-associated myelopathy (HAM/TSP). The sequenced sample consisted of PBMCs. CDR3 protein: CASSSWTESYEQYF. The CDR3 DNA reads TGCGCCAGCAGTTCCTGGACCGAGAGCTACGAGCAGTACTTC.